The clone carrying this T cell receptor (beta chain) was counted between two and nine times. CDR3 length: 16 residues. V dropped 2 bases and J dropped 4; count of bases not matched to a gene: 5. Looked up from germline, CDR1 is MNHEY and CDR2 is SMNVEV (reference sequence). This sample is part of a study of identical twins. TCRdb used MiXCR to reprocess the 5' RACE reads, holding one entry per CDR3 protein. The sample has hundreds of thousands of distinct CDR3 sequences, over 9% seen once; the top ten hold about 1.5%. The same sample was also used in a study of yellow fever vaccine responses in identical twins.

The receptor comes from a woman younger than 35 in good health. The chain links TRBV27 to TRBJ2-1; TRBD2 matches at 10 bases. Input material: PBMCs. CDR3 region: CASSLSWTSGYNEQFF. The CDR3 bases are TGTGCCAGCAGTTTAAGTTGGACTAGCGGATACAATGAGCAGTTCTTC.